These 27 T cell receptor beta chains share one sample of origin, sequenced in a study of regulatory T cells in long-lasting Graves disease. This sample's time point: newly diagnosed GD, antithyroid drugs for less than 3 months. With RNA extracted from PBMCs as input, the TCR library was made. Combining iRepertoire HTBI primers with Arm-PCR of CDR3 regions, the authors built TCR beta libraries. TCRdb re-analysed the multiplex PCR reads in MiXCR, keeping a single row per CDR3 protein. The table lists 200,000 to 250,000 distinct CDR3 sequences, about 16% of them singletons. The sample here was peripheral blood mononuclear cells (PBMCs), taken at new diagnosis, from a patient treated with antithyroid drugs. The source is a female donor with Graves disease.

The rearrangement uses TRBV11-3 and TRBJ2-1; possibly TRBD1 or TRBD2 for D (5 bases each). V lost 0 bases and J 7 bases, leaving 13 bases between the germline ends. CDR3 length: 15 amino acids. Germline V gives CDR1 SGHNT, CDR2 YENEEA. For the CDR3, the DNA is TGTGCCAGCAGCTTAGAGGGGGTTAGTAATAATGAGCAGTTCTTC. Translated, it gives CASSLEGVSNNEQFF.

This clonotype has at least ten counts. The chain is built from TRBV2 and TRBJ1-2; the D gene is possibly TRBD1 (5 bases). Trimming cost V 6 bases and J 0 bases, with 14 bases left between them. The CDR3 has 15 amino acids. Germline assignment: CDR1 SNHLY and CDR2 FYNNEI. This chain's CDR3 is CASSVGTAANYGYTF. Written as DNA, the CDR3 is TGTGCCAGCAGCGTAGGGACGGCGGCTAACTATGGCTACACCTTC. Full variable domain (rest looked up from reference TRBV2 and TRBJ1-2): EPEVTQTPSHQVTQMGQEVILRCVPISNHLYFYWYRQILGQKVEFLVSFYNNEISEKSEIFDDQFSVERPDGSNFTLKIRSTKLEDSAMYFCASSVGTAANYGYTFGSGTRLTVV.

The chain combines TRBV7-8 with TRBJ2-6; 8 bases are shared with TRBD1. Looked up from germline, CDR1 is SGHVS and CDR2 is FQNEAQ. Germline trimming cut 5 bases from V and 0 bases from J; bases unmatched to any gene: 9. The length of the CDR3 is 18 residues. The CDR3 is CASSGTGTGYSGANVLTF. CDR3 bases: TGTGCCAGCAGCGGGACCGGGACAGGATACTCTGGGGCCAACGTCCTGACTTTC. Combining the CDR3 with reference TRBV7-8 and TRBJ2-6 gives the whole variable domain GAGVSQSPRYKVAKRGQDVALRCDPISGHVSLFWYQQALGQGPEFLTYFQNEAQLDKSGLPSDRFFAERPEGSVSTLKIQRTQQEDSAVYLCASSGTGTGYSGANVLTFGAGSRLTVL.

This chain links TRBV20-1 with TRBJ1-1; D uncertain. V was pared by 6 bases and J by 5 bases, with 16 bases between. This CDR3 is built from 13 residues. Germline CDR1 is DFQATT and CDR2 is SNEGSKA (reference sequence). The CDR3 here is CSAQRLKGTEAFF. CDR3 coding DNA: TGCAGTGCCCAGAGGTTGAAGGGAACTGAAGCTTTCTTT.

The chain employs TRBV3-2 and TRBJ2-1; the tabulated D call, TRBD1, remains unverified against the DNA. TRBV3-2 is assigned pseudogene status. The CDR3 is 15 residues long. In DNA form, the CDR3 reads TGTGCCAGCAGCCACCCCGGGACAGGTTACAATGAGCAGTTCTTC. Protein sequence: CASSHPGTGYNEQFF.

J is TRBJ1-2 and V is TRBV7-9; weak D call: TRBD1 (6 bases). This CDR3 has 11 residues. Germline lookup yields CDR1 SEHNR and CDR2 FQNEAQ (reference sequence). V lost 6 bases and J 8 bases, leaving 10 bases between the germline ends. CDR3 sequence: CASSKGGGYTF. As DNA, the CDR3 is TGTGCCAGCAGTAAGGGGGGCGGCTACACCTTC.

V is TRBV11-2 and J is TRBJ2-7, with D perhaps assigned TRBD1 or TRBD2 (7 bases each). From germline, CDR1 is SGHAT and CDR2 FQNNGV. The V end was cut by 6 bases, the J end by 1 base, with 16 bases between. The CDR3 has 15 residues. CDR3 nucleotides: TGTGCCAGCAGTGAGGGGGCAGCGGGGTCCTACGAGCAGTACTTC. Translated: CASSEGAAGSYEQYF.

The chain combines TRBV12-3 or TRBV12-4 with TRBJ1-1; TRBD1 is a possible D gene (5 bases). CDR3 length: 15 residues. Trimming took off 3 bases at V and 1 base at J, with 12 bases between the two ends. CDR3 bases: TGTGCCAGCAGTTTGTGGGGGTCTCCGAACACTGAAGCTTTCTTT. This gives the protein CASSLWGSPNTEAFF.

The chain uses TRBV2 and TRBJ2-7; D is perhaps TRBD1 (6 bases). V lost 4 bases and J 4 bases, leaving 14 bases between the germline ends. The germline V gene has CDR1 SNHLY and CDR2 FYNNEI. The CDR3 spans 14 residues. The CDR3 region has the DNA TGTGCCAGCAGTGGCGACAGGTTAAGATACGAGCAGTACTTC. This encodes CASSGDRLRYEQYF.

With regard to this clonotype: A much bigger clone sits one base away, suggesting this may be a read error. The J gene is TRBJ1-4, the V gene TRBV20-1; possibly TRBD1 for D (6 bases). Trimming took off 5 bases at V and 10 bases at J, with 20 bases between the two ends. Germline V gene lookup returns CDR1 DFQATT and CDR2 SNEGSKA (reference sequence). There are 14 residues in the CDR3. The CDR3 DNA follows: TGCAGTGCTCCCACACAGGGCGGAGATGGAAAACTGTTTTTT. Amino acid sequence: CSAPTQGGDGKLFF.

This chain joins TRBV20-1 and TRBJ1-3; a weak D match, TRBD1 (6 bases). Trimming shortened V by 2 bases and J by 0 bases, and 11 bases separated the two germline ends. Germline V gene sequence: CDR1 DFQATT, CDR2 SNEGSKA (reference sequence). This CDR3 region has 15 residues. CDR3 DNA: TGCAGTGCTAGAAAGGGGGGGGCCTCTGGAAACACCATATATTTT. Protein product: CSARKGGASGNTIYF.

In its sample, this clonotype was seen many times. The chain couples TRBV30 to TRBJ1-5; 7 positions agree with TRBD1. The CDR3 consists of 13 residues. The V and J ends lost 2 bases and 6 bases, in that order; junction bases with no gene match: 4. Germline values: CDR1 GTSNPN, CDR2 SVGIG (reference sequence). Here the CDR3 DNA reads TGTGCCTGGAGTCGAAACAGGGGTCAGCCCCAGCATTTT. This sequence encodes CAWSRNRGQPQHF.

In its sample, this clonotype was seen many times. This chain connects TRBV9 to TRBJ1-1, with D perhaps TRBD1 (6 bases). The CDR3 length is 15 residues. V was clipped by 2 bases and J by 3 bases, with 14 bases between them. Germline loops: CDR1 SGDLS, CDR2 YYNGEE. The CDR3 sequence is CASSVDGQSHTEAFF. CDR3 nucleotide sequence: TGTGCCAGCAGCGTCGACGGACAGAGCCACACTGAAGCTTTCTTT.

The V and J genes are TRBV11-2 and TRBJ2-1; 7 bases line up with TRBD2. Unmatched junction bases numbered 5, after V lost 3 bases and J lost 3 bases. Germline-derived CDR1 and CDR2 are SGHAT and FQNNGV. The CDR3 consists of 15 residues. The CDR3: CASSLRQRDYNEQFF. The CDR3 DNA follows: TGTGCCAGCAGCTTGAGGCAGCGGGACTACAATGAGCAGTTCTTC.

This clonotype was observed many times. V usage is TRBV20-1 and J usage is TRBJ2-2, with D possibly TRBD1 on 6 matching bases. The CDR3 runs to 14 residues. V was clipped by 1 base and J by 4 bases, with 10 bases between them. CDR1 is DFQATT and CDR2 is SNEGSKA in the germline V gene (reference sequence). CDR3 protein: CSARAGTTTGELFF. Written as DNA, the CDR3 is TGCAGTGCTAGAGCAGGGACAACCACCGGGGAGCTGTTTTTT.

Ten or more counts support this clonotype. The chain is built from TRBV18 and TRBJ2-1; TRBD2 is a possible D gene (5 bases). Trimming took 0 bases from V and 6 from J, leaving 9 bases between them. The CDR3 loop spans 14 amino acids. Germline assignment: CDR1 KGHSH and CDR2 LQKENI. CDR3 DNA sequence: TGTGCCAGCTCACCACCACTAGTGGGCAATGAGCAGTTCTTC. This translates into CASSPPLVGNEQFF.

Concerning this clonotype itself: A far larger clone is off by one base, so a read error is likely. V usage is TRBV11-1 and J usage is TRBJ2-1; D is possibly TRBD1 or TRBD2 (5 bases each). The CDR3 runs 14 residues. Trimming shortened V by 6 bases and J by 10 bases, and 19 bases separated the two germline ends. CDR1 is SGHAT and CDR2 is FQDESV in the germline V gene (reference sequence). This chain's CDR3 is CASSPRDPSYEQFF. The CDR3, as DNA: TGTGCCAGCAGTCCCCGGGACCCTTCCTACGAGCAGTTCTTC.

At least ten counts were recorded for this clonotype. V gene TRBV15 combines with J gene TRBJ2-5, with D hard to call. The CDR3 extends over 12 amino acids. Germline V gene lookup returns CDR1 LNHNV and CDR2 YYDKDF (reference sequence). Trimming took 5 bases from V and 4 from J, leaving 8 bases between them. The CDR3 nucleotides read TGTGCCACCAGCGGATGGCGAGAGACCCAGTACTTC. Residues: CATSGWRETQYF. The variable domain in full, with the rest retrieved from reference TRBV15 and TRBJ2-5, is DAMVIQNPRYQVTQFGKPVTLSCSQTLNHNVMYWYQQKSSQAPKLLFHYYDKDFNNEADTPDNFQSRRPNTSFCFLDIRSPGLGDTAMYLCATSGWRETQYFGPGTRLLVL.

The rearrangement uses TRBV25-1 and TRBJ2-3; the D is unclear. With 7 bases removed from V and 6 bases from J, the gap between germline ends came to 8 bases. The germline V gene has CDR1 MGHDK and CDR2 SYGVNS. The CDR3 contains 11 residues. CDR3 nucleotide sequence: TGTGCCAGCACCCTATGGGATACGCAGTATTTT. Encoded protein: CASTLWDTQYF.

The chain employs TRBV29-1 and TRBJ2-2; 9 bases align to TRBD1. There are 15 residues in the CDR3. V dropped 6 bases and J dropped 10; count of bases not matched to a gene: 15. Germline lookup yields CDR1 SQVTM and CDR2 ANQGSEA. The DNA for the CDR3 is TGCAGCGTGGGTGGGACAGGGATTGGCAGCGAGGAGCTGTTTTTT. Its translation is CSVGGTGIGSEELFF.

At least ten counts were recorded for this clonotype. The chain carries TRBV6-5 and TRBJ2-7; D is perhaps TRBD2 (5 bases). Per the germline V gene, CDR1 is MNHEY and CDR2 is SVGAGI. The CDR3 extends over 15 amino acids. V lost 4 bases and J lost 2, with 15 bases in between. Here the CDR3 reads CASSSQAEPPYEQYF. In nucleotides, the CDR3 is TGTGCCAGCAGTTCCCAAGCGGAGCCCCCCTACGAGCAGTACTTC.

In its sample, this clonotype was seen many times. The chain uses TRBV20-1 and TRBJ1-2; tentative D call: TRBD1 (5 bases). Germline V gene sequence: CDR1 DFQATT, CDR2 SNEGSKA (reference sequence). Trimming pared 3 bases from V and 4 bases from J, leaving 18 bases between. The CDR3 spans 15 residues. The chain's CDR3 is CSASSFTQGAYGYTF. DNA for the CDR3: TGCAGTGCTAGTTCCTTTACCCAAGGGGCCTATGGCTACACCTTC.

This clonotype showed up many times. The V call is TRBV6-5, the J call TRBJ1-1, with a tentative D call TRBD1 (5 bases). Deletions cut 0 bases from V and 4 bases from J, with 9 bases between. Germline loops: CDR1 MNHEY, CDR2 SVGAGI. The CDR3 sequence is 14 residues long. The CDR3 region is CASSYSGVGTEAFF. The CDR3 DNA follows: TGTGCCAGCAGTTACTCGGGGGTCGGCACTGAAGCTTTCTTT.

This clonotype has a count of ten or more. The junction shows a germline mismatch at one end, possibly a read error. The chain employs TRBV5-1 and TRBJ1-3, with a tentative D call TRBD1 (6 bases). Germline V CDR1 and CDR2: SGHRS, YFSETQ. This CDR3 region has 16 residues. CDR3 in amino acids: CASSTYQGHSGNTIYF. In nucleotides, the CDR3 is TGTGCCAGCAGCACTTACCAGGGGCACTCTGGAAACACCATATATTTT.

This clonotype has a count of ten or more. The chain recombines TRBV9 with TRBJ2-5; the D gene could be TRBD1 or TRBD2 (6 bases each). The CDR3 sequence is 14 residues long. The V end was cut by 4 bases, the J end by 2 bases, with 12 bases between. In germline, CDR1 is SGDLS, CDR2 YYNGEE. CDR3 loop: CASSKGGSQETQYF. CDR3 DNA sequence: TGTGCCAGCAGCAAGGGGGGTAGTCAAGAGACCCAGTACTTC. Based on the CDR3 plus reference TRBV9 and TRBJ2-5, the full variable domain is DSGVTQTPKHLITATGQRVTLRCSPRSGDLSVYWYQQSLDQGLQFLIQYYNGEERAKGNILERFSAQQFPDLHSELNLSSLELGDSALYFCASSKGGSQETQYFGPGTRLLVL.

Of note for this clonotype: This may be a read error: a much more frequent sequence differs by one nucleotide. The V gene is TRBV7-2, the J gene TRBJ2-7; possibly TRBD1 for D (6 bases). CDR1 and CDR2 (germline): SGHTA, FQGNSA. V lost 5 bases, J lost 2 bases, and 13 bases lay in between. CDR3 size: 14 residues. The CDR3 DNA sequence: TGTACCAGCAGCGCGGACAGTTATACCTACGAGCAGTACTTC. This sequence encodes CTSSADSYTYEQYF. Together with reference TRBV7-2 and TRBJ2-7, the CDR3 gives the full variable domain: GAGVSQSPSNKVTEKGKDVELRCDPISGHTALYWYRQSLGQGLEFLIYFQGNSAPDKSGLPSDRFSAERTGGSVSTLTIQRTQQEDSAVYLCTSSADSYTYEQYFGPGTRLTVT.

In its sample, this clonotype was seen many times. The chain carries TRBV28 and TRBJ2-7; 7 bases align to TRBD2. The CDR3 is 15 residues long. J lost 4 bases, V lost 6 bases, and 12 bases had no gene match. Germline CDR1 and CDR2: MDHEN and SYDVKM. CDR3 in DNA: TGTGCCAGCAGCTCAGCGGGCGGGGGACTTTACGAGCAGTACTTC. Translated, it gives CASSSAGGGLYEQYF.